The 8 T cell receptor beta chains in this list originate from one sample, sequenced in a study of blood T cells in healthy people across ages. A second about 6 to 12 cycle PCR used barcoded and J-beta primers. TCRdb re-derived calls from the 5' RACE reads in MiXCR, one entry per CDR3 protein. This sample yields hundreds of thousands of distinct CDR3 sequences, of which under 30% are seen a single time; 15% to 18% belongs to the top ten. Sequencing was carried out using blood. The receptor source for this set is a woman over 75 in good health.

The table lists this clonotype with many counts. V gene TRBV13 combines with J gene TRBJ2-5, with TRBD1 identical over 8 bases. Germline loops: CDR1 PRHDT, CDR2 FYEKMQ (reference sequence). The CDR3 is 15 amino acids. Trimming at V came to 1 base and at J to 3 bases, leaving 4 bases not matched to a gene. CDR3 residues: CASSLDRGFEETQYF. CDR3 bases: TGTGCCAGCAGCTTAGACAGGGGGTTCGAAGAGACCCAGTACTTC. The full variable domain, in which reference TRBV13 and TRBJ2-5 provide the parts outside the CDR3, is AAGVIQSPRHLIKEKRETATLKCYPIPRHDTVYWYQQGPGQDPQFLISFYEKMQSDKGSIPDRFSAQQFSDYHSELNMSSLELGDSALYFCASSLDRGFEETQYFGPGTRLLVL.

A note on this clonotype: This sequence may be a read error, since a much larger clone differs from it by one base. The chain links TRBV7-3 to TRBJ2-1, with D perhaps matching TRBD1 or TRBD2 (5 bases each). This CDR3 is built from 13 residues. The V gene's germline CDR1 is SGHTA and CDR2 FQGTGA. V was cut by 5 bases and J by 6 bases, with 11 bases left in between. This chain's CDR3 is CASSLGTCNEQFF. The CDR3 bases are TGTGCCAGCAGCCTCGGGACCTGCAATGAGCAGTTCTTC.

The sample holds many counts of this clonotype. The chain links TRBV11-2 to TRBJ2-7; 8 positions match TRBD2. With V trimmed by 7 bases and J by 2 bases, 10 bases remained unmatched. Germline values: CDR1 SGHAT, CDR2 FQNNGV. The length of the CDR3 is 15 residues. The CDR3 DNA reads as TGTGCCAGCACCCCCGGGGGGGTAAGGGCCTACGAGCAGTACTTC. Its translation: CASTPGGVRAYEQYF. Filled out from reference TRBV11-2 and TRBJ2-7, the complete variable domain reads EAGVAQSPRYKIIEKRQSVAFWCNPISGHATLYWYQQILGQGPKLLIQFQNNGVVDDSQLPKDRFSAERLKGVDSTLKIQPAKLEDSAVYLCASTPGGVRAYEQYFGPGTRLTVT.

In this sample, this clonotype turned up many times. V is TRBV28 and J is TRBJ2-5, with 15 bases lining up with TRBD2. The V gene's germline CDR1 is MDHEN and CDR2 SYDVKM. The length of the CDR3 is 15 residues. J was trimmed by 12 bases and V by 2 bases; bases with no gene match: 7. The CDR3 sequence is CASSLPGTSGGLEYF. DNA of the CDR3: TGTGCCAGCAGTTTACCTGGGACTAGCGGGGGGCTGGAGTACTTC.

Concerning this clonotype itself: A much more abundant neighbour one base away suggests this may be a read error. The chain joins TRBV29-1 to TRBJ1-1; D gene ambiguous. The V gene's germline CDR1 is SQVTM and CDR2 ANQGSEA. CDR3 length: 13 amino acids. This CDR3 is CSVFGGLKTVAFF. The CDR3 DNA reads TGCAGCGTTTTTGGAGGGTTGAAGACTGTAGCTTTCTTT.

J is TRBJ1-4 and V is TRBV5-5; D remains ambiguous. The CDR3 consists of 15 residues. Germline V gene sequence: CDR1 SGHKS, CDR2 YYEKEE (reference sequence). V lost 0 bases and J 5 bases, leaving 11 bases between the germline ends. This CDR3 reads CASSLEVRRNEKLFF. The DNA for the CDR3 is TGTGCCAGCAGCTTGGAGGTCAGGAGGAATGAAAAACTGTTTTTT.

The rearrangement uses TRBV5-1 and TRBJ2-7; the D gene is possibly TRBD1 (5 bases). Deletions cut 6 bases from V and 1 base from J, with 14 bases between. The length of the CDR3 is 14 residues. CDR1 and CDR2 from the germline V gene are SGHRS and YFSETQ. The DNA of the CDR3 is TGCGCCAGCAACGATGACAGTGCGTCCTACGAGCAGTACTTC. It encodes CASNDDSASYEQYF.

This CDR3 is CASSEWGGGPEAFF. The CDR3 nucleotides are TGTGCCAGCAGTGAATGGGGCGGTGGTCCTGAAGCTTTCTTT. The chain has TRBV6-1 and TRBJ1-1; TRBD1 is a possible D gene (5 bases). The CDR3 runs 14 residues. The germline V gene encodes CDR1 MNHNS and CDR2 SASEGT. The V end lost 2 bases, the J end lost 6 bases, and 13 bases lay between the germline ends.